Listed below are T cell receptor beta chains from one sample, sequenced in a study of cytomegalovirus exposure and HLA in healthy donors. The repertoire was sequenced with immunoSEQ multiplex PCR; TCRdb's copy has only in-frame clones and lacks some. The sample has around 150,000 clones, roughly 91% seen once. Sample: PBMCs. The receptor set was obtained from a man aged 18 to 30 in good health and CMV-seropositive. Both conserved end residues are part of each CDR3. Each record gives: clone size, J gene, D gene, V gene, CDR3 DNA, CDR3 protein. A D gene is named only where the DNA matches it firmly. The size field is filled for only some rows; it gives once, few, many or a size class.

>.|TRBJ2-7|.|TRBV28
TGTGCCAGCAGTTACTCCGGTGGCGGGCTGGCGGCGGAGCAGTACTTC
CASSYSGGGLAAEQYF
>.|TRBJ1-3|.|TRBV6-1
TGTGCCAGCAGTGCTTGGACAGTAACTGGAAACACCATATATTTT
CASSAWTVTGNTIYF
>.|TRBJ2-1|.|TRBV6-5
TGTGCCAGCAGTTACTCGACCTTTAATCCCGGGGGTGAGCAGTTCTTC
CASSYSTFNPGGEQFF
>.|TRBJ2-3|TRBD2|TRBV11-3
TGTGCCAGCAGTATGCGGGGGAAAGATACGCAGTATTTT
CASSMRGKDTQYF
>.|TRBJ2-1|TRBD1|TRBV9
TGTGCCGGCCCGGGACAGGGATTTAACAATGAGCAGTTCTTC
CAGPGQGFNNEQFF
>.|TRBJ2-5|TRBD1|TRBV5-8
TGTGCCAGCACCCACAGGGGCGGGGAGACCCAGTACTTC
CASTHRGGETQYF
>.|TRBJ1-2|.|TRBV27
TGTGCCAGCAGGGGCCCATTCTATGGCTACACCTTC
CASRGPFYGYTF
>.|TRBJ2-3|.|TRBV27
TGTGCCAGCAGTTTCCTAGGACACACAGATACGCAGTATTTT
CASSFLGHTDTQYF
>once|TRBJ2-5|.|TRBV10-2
TGCGCCAGCAGTGAGTTACAAGAGACCCAGTACTTC
CASSELQETQYF
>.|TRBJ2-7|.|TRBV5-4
TGTGCCACCTACACTCCACGACTGCCTAGTAAGTACGAGCAGTACTTC
CATYTPRLPSKYEQYF
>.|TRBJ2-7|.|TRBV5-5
TGTGCCAGCAGCCGTCTACAGGGTTACGAGCAGTACTTC
CASSRLQGYEQYF
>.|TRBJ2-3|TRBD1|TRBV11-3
TGTGCCAGCAGCTCCCGGGACAGGGGGCCGGATACGCAGTATTTT
CASSSRDRGPDTQYF
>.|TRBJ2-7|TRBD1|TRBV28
TGTGCCAGCGAGTACCGGGACAGTTTTCCCTACGAGCAGTACTTC
CASEYRDSFPYEQYF
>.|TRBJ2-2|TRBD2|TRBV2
TGTGCCAGCAGTGCAGGGCCTACTAGCGCCGGGGAGCTGTTTTTT
CASSAGPTSAGELFF
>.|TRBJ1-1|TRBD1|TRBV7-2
TGTGCCAGCAGCCTAGACAGGGACACTGAAGCTTTCTTT
CASSLDRDTEAFF
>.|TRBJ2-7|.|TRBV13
TGTGCCAGCAGCTACCAGAGGTCGGGTCAGCCCTACGAGCAGTACTTC
CASSYQRSGQPYEQYF
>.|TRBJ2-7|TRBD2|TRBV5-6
TGTGCCAGCAGCTACGGACTAGCGGGAGCTTACGAGCAGTACTTC
CASSYGLAGAYEQYF
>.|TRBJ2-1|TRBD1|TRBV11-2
TGTGCCGCTCGGGGACAGGGAGTCTACAATGAGCAGTTCTTC
CAARGQGVYNEQFF
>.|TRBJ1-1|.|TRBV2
TGTGCCAGCACCATGAGGGCTCTAAACACTGAAGCTTTCTTT
CASTMRALNTEAFF
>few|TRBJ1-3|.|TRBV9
TGTGCCAGCACCATAGACAGGTTGGGAAACACCATATATTTT
CASTIDRLGNTIYF
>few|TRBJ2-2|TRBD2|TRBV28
TGTGCCAGCACGCCTTGGGCTTCTAGCCGGGGCGGGGGATTGAACACCGGGGAGCTGTTTTTT
CASTPWASSRGGGLNTGELFF
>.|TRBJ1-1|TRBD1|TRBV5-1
TGCGCCAGCAGCAGCGACAGGGTTACTGAAGCTTTCTTT
CASSSDRVTEAFF
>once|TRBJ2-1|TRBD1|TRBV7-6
TGTGCCAGCAGCGCCCGGGACAGTTACAATGAGCAGTTCTTC
CASSARDSYNEQFF
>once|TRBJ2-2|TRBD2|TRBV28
TGTGCCAGCAGTATTACGGGACTAGCGGGAGCCGGGGAGCTGTTTTTT
CASSITGLAGAGELFF
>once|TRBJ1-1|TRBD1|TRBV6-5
TGTGCCAGCAGTTACTGGGCAGGGGGCTCGAGGACTGAAGCTTTCTTT
CASSYWAGGSRTEAFF
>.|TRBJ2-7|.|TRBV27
TGTGCCAGCAGTTTTAGCTACTCCTACGAGCAGTACTTC
CASSFSYSYEQYF
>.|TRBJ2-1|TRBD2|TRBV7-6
TGTGCCAGCAGCTTAATCCTAGCGGGGAATGAGCAGTTCTTC
CASSLILAGNEQFF
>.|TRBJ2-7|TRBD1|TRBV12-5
TGTGCTAGTGGTTCCCCTCCCCGGGACAGGGGTTCCTACGAGCAGTACTTC
CASGSPPRDRGSYEQYF
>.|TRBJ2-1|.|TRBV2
TGTGCCACCAGACTAGGCGCGGACAATGAGCAGTTCTTC
CATRLGADNEQFF
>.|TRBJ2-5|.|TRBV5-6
TGTGCCAGCAGCTTGTCTAGCGCGAAAGAGACCCAGTACTTC
CASSLSSAKETQYF
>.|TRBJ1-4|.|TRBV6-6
TGTGCCAGCAGTTATCCGCAGGTCCACAATGAAAAACTGTTTTTT
CASSYPQVHNEKLFF
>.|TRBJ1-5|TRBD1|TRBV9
TGTGCCAGCAGCGTAGACGCGGGACAGGCCAATCAGCCCCAGCATTTT
CASSVDAGQANQPQHF
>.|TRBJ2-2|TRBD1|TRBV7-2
TGTGCCAGCAGCTTAACCGGGACAGCGAACACCGGGGAGCTGTTTTTT
CASSLTGTANTGELFF
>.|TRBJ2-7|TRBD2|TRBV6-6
TGTGCCAGCAGACCCGGGACTAGCGGGAACTCCTACGAGCAGTACTTC
CASRPGTSGNSYEQYF
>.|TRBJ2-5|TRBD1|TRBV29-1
TGCAGCGAGAAGACAGGGGAAGAGACCCAGTACTTC
CSEKTGEETQYF
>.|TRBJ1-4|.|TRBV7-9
TGTGCCAGCAGCGAAGGGGCAACTAATGAAAAACTGTTTTTT
CASSEGATNEKLFF
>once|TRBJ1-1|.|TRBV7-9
TGTGCCAGCAGCTTAGAGGCGGGAATTGAAGCTTTCTTT
CASSLEAGIEAFF
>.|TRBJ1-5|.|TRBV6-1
TGTGCCAGCAGTGACCGATTCAGAGGTCGGGCCCAGCATTTT
CASSDRFRGRAQHF
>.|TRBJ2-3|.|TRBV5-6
TGTGCCAGCAGCTTTTGGGGCGGTAGCACAGATACGCAGTATTTT
CASSFWGGSTDTQYF
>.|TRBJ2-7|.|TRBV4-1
TGCGCCAGCAGCCAAGAACCCGGAGCCCCGAGGAAAGAGCAGTACTTC
CASSQEPGAPRKEQYF
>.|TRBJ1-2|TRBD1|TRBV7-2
TGTGCCAGCAGCCGAACAGGGGATGGCTATGGCTACACCTTC
CASSRTGDGYGYTF
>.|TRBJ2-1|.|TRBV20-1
TGCAGTGCTAGGAGAGGTGAGCAGTTCTTC
CSARRGEQFF
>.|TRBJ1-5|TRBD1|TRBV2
TGTGCCAGCAGTCCACAAAGCACAGGGGGACAGCCCCAGCATTTT
CASSPQSTGGQPQHF
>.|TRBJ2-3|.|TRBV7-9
TGTGCCAGCAGCCGCCACCTCAGCGGACGTGGGACAGATACGCAGTATTTT
CASSRHLSGRGTDTQYF
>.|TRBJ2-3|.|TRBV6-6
TGTGCCAGCAGTACTGGCGGATCGGTCACAGATACGCAGTATTTT
CASSTGGSVTDTQYF
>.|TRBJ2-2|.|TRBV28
TGTGCCAGCAGTCCGCCCCCGGGAGTGGGGAGAGCCGGGGAGCTGTTTTTT
CASSPPPGVGRAGELFF
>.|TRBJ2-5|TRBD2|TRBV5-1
TGCGCCAGCAGCTTGGCCCTAGCGGGAGTCCAAGAGACCCAGTACTTC
CASSLALAGVQETQYF
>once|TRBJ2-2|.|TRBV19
TGTGCCAGTAGTATTCAGGGGGGTAGGAACACCGGGGAGCTGTTTTTT
CASSIQGGRNTGELFF
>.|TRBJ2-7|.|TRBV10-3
TGTGCCTCCGGACAGAACTACGAGCAGTACTTC
CASGQNYEQYF
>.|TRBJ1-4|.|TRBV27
TGTGCCAGCAGTCCCCGGGCAACTAATGAAAAACTGTTTTTT
CASSPRATNEKLFF
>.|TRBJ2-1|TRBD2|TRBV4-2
TGTGCCAGCAGCCAAGATTGGGGGCTAGCGGGAGTCTACAATGAGCAGTTCTTC
CASSQDWGLAGVYNEQFF
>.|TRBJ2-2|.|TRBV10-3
TGTGCCATCAGTGACGAGACAGGCACCGGGGAGCTGTTTTTT
CAISDETGTGELFF
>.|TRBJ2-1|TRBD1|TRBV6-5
TGTGCCAGCAGAACGCCGGGACAGGGGAAAGGGCAGTTCTTC
CASRTPGQGKGQFF
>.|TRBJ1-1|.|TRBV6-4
TGTGCCAGCAGTATTGGACAGAACACTGAAGCTTTCTTT
CASSIGQNTEAFF
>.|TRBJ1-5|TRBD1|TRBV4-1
TGCGCCAGCAGCCAAGCTCGGGACAGGGGAAGCAATCAGCCCCAGCATTTT
CASSQARDRGSNQPQHF
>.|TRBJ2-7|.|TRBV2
TGTGCCAGCAGCTATACAGGCTACGAGCAGTACTTC
CASSYTGYEQYF